This TCR beta chain was captured in a study of blood T cell repertoires in COVID-19. Looking at the study overall: The United States, Italy and Spain provided the acute and convalescent COVID-19 samples. The analysed material was cDNA or gDNA that came from T cells, B-cell-depleted T cells, or PBMCs.

Original methodology: Reference gene primer amplification gave estimated nucleated cell counts. Measured with immunoSEQ multiplex PCR; TCRdb has only the in-frame clones, and not every one. V, J and clone size are those of that table, while D and trimming were read from the DNA. This sample has 220,000 or so clones, with roughly 88% found just once. Participants spanned ages 18 to 89 years and resided in 20 to 30 US areas. This CDR3 is built from 21 residues. Sequencing used PBMCs or T cells enriched from blood (not recorded which). The V gene is TRBV21-1, the J gene TRBJ2-7; the D call of TRBD1 is as the table states it, not checked on the DNA. TRBV21-1 constitutes a pseudogene. The source is a woman aged 45-65 years who had recovered from COVID-19. CDR3 DNA sequence: TGTGCCAGCAGCAAAGCGCTTTCCTTGGCTAGGAGGGACAGTCCCAACTACGAGCAGTACTTC. Translation gives CASSKALSLARRDSPNYEQYF.